These T cell receptor beta chains were read from a single sample in a study of T cell changes during pregnancy in multiple sclerosis. Sequenced by immunoSEQ multiplex PCR; TCRdb stores in-frame clones only, minus some. Of some 31,000 clones in the sample, about nine tenths were seen once. The sequenced sample was CD8+ T cells from peripheral blood mononuclear cells, obtained in the second trimester of pregnancy. The receptors come from a female donor in good health, enrolled as a control in a pregnancy study. CDR3s include the opening cysteine and the closing phenylalanine or tryptophan.

TRBV29-1,TRBJ2-5,CSVVPLFQETQYF
TRBV30,TRBJ2-7,CAWSVTLGFDPLGYEQYF
TRBV13,-,CASSPGQLAHEQYF
TRBV27,TRBJ2-1,CAISPTGHNEQFF
TRBV7-9,TRBJ2-7,CASSLARRSGEQYF
TRBV4-3,TRBJ1-4,CASSRDWGTGSEKLFF
TRBV11-2,TRBJ1-5,CASSLGVGTGGRWQPQHF
TRBV7-2,TRBJ1-5,CASSTGSGQPQHF
TRBV10-1,TRBJ2-7,CPRTGAYEQYF
TRBV13,TRBJ1-2,CASSVTGVLSYGYTF
TRBV5-4,TRBJ2-7,CASSRTSGANEQYF
TRBV5-4,TRBJ1-2,CASSLNGGNYGYTF
TRBV15,TRBJ1-1,CACSDRVNTEAFF
TRBV9,TRBJ1-1,CASSPIGGSTEAFF
TRBV7-2,TRBJ2-3,CASSPLGTSGGAEDTQYF
TRBV7-8,TRBJ1-1,CASSPTTGVHPNTEAFF
TRBV2,TRBJ2-5,CAAGGNPSGGRQKYF
TRBV29-1,TRBJ2-1,CSVEDRRNEQFF
TRBV6-1,TRBJ2-7,CASSAGMSYEQYF
TRBV29-1,TRBJ1-2,CSVEDNRASNYGYTF
TRBV6-6,TRBJ1-5,CATVGRGKRGNQPQHF
TRBV7-9,TRBJ2-3,CASSPPRDPDTQYF
TRBV14,TRBJ2-3,CASSLREGYSTDTQYF
TRBV27,TRBJ2-3,CASSLARSTDTQYF
TRBV6-1,TRBJ2-7,CASSEIEGAYEQYF
TRBV7-9,TRBJ1-3,CASAGGYRTGNTIYF
TRBV4-3,TRBJ2-3,CASSPGTSGGAADTQYF